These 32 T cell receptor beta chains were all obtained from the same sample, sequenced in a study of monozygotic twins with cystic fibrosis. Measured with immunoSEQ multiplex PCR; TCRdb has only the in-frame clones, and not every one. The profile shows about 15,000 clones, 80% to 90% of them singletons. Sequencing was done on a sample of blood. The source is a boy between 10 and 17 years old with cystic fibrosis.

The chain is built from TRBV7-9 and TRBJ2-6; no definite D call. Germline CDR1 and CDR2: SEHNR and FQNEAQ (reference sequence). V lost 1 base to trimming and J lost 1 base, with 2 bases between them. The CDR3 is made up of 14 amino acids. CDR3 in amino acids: CASSLDSGANVLTF. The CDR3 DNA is TGTGCCAGCAGCTTAGATTCTGGGGCCAACGTCCTGACTTTC.

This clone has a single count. CDR3 in amino acids: CASRVQGFEAFF. The CDR3 DNA sequence: TGTGCCAGCAGGGTACAGGGGTTTGAAGCTTTCTTT. The rearrangement links TRBV2 to TRBJ1-1, with 7 nucleotides matching TRBD1. Germline V gives CDR1 SNHLY, CDR2 FYNNEI. This CDR3 spans 12 amino acids. The junction had 5 bases not matched to a gene; V was cut back by 6 bases and J by 7 bases.

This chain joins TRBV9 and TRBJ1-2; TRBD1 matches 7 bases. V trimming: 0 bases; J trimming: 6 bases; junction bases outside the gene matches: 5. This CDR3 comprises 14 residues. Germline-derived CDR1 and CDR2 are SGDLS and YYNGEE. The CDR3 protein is CASSVVGQGDGYTF. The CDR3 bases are TGTGCCAGCAGCGTAGTGGGGCAGGGGGATGGCTACACCTTC.

The chain's CDR3 is CAISVGVTPYGYTF. The DNA of the CDR3 is TGTGCCATCAGTGTTGGAGTTACCCCCTATGGCTACACCTTC. The rearrangement uses TRBV10-3 and TRBJ1-2, with unresolved D. V lost 4 bases and J 4 bases, leaving 13 bases between the germline ends. The germline CDR1 and CDR2 sequences are ENHRY and SYGVKD. This CDR3 has 14 amino acids.

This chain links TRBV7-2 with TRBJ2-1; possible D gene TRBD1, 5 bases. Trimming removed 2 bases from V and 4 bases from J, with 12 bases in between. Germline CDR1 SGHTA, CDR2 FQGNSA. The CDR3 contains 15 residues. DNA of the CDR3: TGTGCCAGCAGCTTAAGGGGCGTACAGTACAATGAGCAGTTCTTC. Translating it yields CASSLRGVQYNEQFF.

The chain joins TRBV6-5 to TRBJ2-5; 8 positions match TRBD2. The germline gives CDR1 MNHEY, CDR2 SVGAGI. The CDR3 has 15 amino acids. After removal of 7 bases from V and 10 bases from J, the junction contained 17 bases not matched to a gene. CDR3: CASTLFTGGRLSQYF. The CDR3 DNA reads TGTGCCAGCACTCTATTCACGGGGGGGCGGTTGAGCCAGTACTTC.

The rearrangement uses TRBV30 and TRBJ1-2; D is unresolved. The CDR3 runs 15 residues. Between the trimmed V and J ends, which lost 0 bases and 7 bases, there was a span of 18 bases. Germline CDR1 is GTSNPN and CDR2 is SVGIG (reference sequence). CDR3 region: CAWSVVFGQPGGYTF. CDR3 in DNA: TGTGCCTGGAGTGTCGTTTTCGGCCAACCCGGTGGCTACACCTTC.

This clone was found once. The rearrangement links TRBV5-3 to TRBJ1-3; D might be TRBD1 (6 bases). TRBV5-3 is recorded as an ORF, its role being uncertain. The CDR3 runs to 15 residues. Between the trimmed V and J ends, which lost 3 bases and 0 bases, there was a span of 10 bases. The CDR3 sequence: CARSSRQVSGNTIYF. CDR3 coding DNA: TGTGCCAGAAGCTCGAGACAGGTCTCTGGAAACACCATATATTTT.

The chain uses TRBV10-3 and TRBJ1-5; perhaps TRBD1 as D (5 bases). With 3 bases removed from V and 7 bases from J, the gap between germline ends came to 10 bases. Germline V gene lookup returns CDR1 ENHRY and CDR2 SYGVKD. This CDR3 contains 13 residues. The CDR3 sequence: CAISDREWQPQHF. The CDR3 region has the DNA TGTGCCATCAGTGACAGGGAGTGGCAGCCCCAGCATTTT.

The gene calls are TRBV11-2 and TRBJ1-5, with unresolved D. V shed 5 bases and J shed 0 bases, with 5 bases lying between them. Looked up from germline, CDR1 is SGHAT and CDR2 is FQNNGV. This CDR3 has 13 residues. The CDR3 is CASSLYSNQPQHF. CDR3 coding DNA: TGTGCCAGCAGCCTATATAGCAATCAGCCCCAGCATTTT.

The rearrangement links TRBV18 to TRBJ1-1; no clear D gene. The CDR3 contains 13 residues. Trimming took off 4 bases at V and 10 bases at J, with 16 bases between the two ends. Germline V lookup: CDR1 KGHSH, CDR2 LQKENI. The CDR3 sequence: CASSQRDSVGAFF. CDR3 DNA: TGTGCCAGCTCACAACGGGATTCCGTGGGAGCTTTCTTT.

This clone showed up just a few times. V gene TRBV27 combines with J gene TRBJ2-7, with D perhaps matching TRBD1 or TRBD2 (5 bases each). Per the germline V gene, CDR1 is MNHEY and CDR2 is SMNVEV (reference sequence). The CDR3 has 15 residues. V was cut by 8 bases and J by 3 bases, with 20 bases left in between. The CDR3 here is CASRPAKGPNYEQYF. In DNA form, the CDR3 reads TGTGCCAGCCGACCTGCGAAGGGACCCAACTACGAGCAGTACTTC.

The CDR3 is CATGQAITDTQYF. The CDR3 DNA follows: TGTGCCACCGGACAGGCTATCACAGATACGCAGTATTTT. The chain has TRBV6-5 and TRBJ2-3, with 7 bases matching TRBD1. Germline V gives CDR1 MNHEY, CDR2 SVGAGI. This CDR3 has 13 amino acids. Germline trimming cut 10 bases from V and 2 bases from J; bases unmatched to any gene: 6.

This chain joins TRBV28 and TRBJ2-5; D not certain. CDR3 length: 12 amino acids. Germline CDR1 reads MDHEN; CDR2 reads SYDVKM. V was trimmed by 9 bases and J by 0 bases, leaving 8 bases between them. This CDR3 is CASGVYQETQYF. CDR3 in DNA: TGTGCCAGTGGCGTGTACCAAGAGACCCAGTACTTC. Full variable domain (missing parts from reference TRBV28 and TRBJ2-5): DVKVTQSSRYLVKRTGEKVFLECVQDMDHENMFWYRQDPGLGLRLIYFSYDVKMKEKGDIPEGYSVSREKKERFSLILESASTNQTSMYLCASGVYQETQYFGPGTRLLVL.

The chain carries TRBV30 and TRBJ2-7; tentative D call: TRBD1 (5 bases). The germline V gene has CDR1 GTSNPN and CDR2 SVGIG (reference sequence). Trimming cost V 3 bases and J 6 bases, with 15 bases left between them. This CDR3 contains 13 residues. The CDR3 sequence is CAWRAKGLGEQYF. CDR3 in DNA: TGTGCCTGGAGGGCAAAGGGGTTGGGCGAGCAGTACTTC.

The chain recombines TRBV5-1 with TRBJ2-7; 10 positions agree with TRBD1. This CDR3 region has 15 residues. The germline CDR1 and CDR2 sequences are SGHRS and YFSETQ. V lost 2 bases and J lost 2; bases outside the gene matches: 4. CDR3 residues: CASSLEGTGAYEQYF. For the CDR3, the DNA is TGCGCCAGCAGCTTAGAAGGGACAGGGGCCTACGAGCAGTACTTC.

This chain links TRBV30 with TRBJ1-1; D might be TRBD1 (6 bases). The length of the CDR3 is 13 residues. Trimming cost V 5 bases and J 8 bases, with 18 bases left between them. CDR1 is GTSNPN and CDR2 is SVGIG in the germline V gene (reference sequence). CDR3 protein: CAWEGGQTGEAFF. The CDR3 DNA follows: TGTGCCTGGGAGGGGGGACAAACAGGAGAAGCTTTCTTT.

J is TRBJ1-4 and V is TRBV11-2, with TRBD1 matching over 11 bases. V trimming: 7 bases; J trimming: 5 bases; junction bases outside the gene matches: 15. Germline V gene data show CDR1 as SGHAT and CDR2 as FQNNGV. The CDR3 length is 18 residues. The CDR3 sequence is CASKLGTGGLPENEKLFF. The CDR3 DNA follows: TGTGCCAGCAAATTAGGGACAGGGGGACTCCCAGAGAATGAAAAACTGTTTTTT.

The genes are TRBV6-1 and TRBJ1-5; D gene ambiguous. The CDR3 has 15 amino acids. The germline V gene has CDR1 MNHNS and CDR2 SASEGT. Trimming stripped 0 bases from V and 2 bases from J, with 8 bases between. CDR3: CASSEAWGGNQPQHF. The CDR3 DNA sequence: TGTGCCAGCAGTGAAGCGTGGGGAGGCAATCAGCCCCAGCATTTT.

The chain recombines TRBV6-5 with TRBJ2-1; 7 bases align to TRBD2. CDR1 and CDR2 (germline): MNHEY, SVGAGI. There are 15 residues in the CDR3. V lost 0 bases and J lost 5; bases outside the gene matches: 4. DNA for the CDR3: TGTGCCAGCAGTTACTCAAGACTAGCTGACAATGAGCAGTTCTTC. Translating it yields CASSYSRLADNEQFF.

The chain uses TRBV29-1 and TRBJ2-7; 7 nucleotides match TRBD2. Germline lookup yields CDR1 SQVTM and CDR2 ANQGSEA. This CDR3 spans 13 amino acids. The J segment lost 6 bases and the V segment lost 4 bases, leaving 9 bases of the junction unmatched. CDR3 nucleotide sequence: TGCAGCGTTGCGGGAGGTTTAAGGTCCGAGCAGTACTTC. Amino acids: CSVAGGLRSEQYF.

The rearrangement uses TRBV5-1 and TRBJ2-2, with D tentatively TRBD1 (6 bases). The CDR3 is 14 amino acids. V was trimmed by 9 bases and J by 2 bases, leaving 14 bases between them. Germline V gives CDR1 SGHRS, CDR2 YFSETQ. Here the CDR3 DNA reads TGCGCCACTTCGACAGGTGCTAACACCGGGGAGCTGTTTTTT. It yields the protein CATSTGANTGELFF.

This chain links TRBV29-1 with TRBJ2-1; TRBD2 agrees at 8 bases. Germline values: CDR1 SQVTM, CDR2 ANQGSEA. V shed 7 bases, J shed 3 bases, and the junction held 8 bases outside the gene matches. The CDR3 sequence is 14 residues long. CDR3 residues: CSAKTSGSYNEQFF. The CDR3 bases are TGCAGCGCTAAGACGAGCGGGAGCTACAATGAGCAGTTCTTC.

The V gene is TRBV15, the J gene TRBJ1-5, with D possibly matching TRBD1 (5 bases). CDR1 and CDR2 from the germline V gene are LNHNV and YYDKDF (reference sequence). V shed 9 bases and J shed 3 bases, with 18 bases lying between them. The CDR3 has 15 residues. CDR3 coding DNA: TGTGCCACGGGAAGAGGGACGGTGCCCAATCAGCCCCAGCATTTT. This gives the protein CATGRGTVPNQPQHF.

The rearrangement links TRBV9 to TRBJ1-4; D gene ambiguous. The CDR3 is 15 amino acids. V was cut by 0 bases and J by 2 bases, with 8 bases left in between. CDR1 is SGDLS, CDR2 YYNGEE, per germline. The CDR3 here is CASSVGAATNEKLFF. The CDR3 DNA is TGTGCCAGCAGCGTAGGCGCAGCGACTAATGAAAAACTGTTTTTT.

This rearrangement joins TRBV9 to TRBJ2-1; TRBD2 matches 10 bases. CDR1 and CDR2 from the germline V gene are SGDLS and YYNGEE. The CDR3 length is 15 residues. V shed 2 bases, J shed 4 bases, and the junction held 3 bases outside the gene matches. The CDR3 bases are TGTGCCAGCAGCGTGACTAGCGGGTCTTACAATGAGCAGTTCTTC. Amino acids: CASSVTSGSYNEQFF.

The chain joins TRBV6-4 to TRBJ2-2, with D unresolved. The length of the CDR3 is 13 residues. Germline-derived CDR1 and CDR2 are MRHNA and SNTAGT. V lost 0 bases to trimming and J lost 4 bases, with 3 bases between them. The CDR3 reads CASSDSSTGELFF. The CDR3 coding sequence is TGTGCCAGCAGTGACTCTAGCACCGGGGAGCTGTTTTTT.

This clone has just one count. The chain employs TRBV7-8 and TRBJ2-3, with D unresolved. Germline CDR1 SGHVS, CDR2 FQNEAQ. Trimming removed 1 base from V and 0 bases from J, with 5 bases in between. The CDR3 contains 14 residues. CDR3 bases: TGTGCCAGCAGCTTAGGACTGAGCACAGATACGCAGTATTTT. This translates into CASSLGLSTDTQYF.

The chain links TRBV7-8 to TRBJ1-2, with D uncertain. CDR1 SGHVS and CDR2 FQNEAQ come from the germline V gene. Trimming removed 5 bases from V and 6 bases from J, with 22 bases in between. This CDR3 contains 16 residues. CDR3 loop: CASSATRVGSRDGYTF. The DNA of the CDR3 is TGTGCCAGCAGCGCCACAAGGGTGGGCAGCCGGGATGGCTACACCTTC. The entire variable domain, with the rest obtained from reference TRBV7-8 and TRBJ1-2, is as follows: GAGVSQSPRYKVAKRGQDVALRCDPISGHVSLFWYQQALGQGPEFLTYFQNEAQLDKSGLPSDRFFAERPEGSVSTLKIQRTQQEDSAVYLCASSATRVGSRDGYTFGSGTRLTVV.

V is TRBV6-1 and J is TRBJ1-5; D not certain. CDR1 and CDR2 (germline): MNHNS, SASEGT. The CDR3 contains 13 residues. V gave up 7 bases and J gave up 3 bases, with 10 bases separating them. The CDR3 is CASTLRFNQPQHF. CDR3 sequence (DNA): TGTGCCAGCACTTTACGATTCAATCAGCCCCAGCATTTT.

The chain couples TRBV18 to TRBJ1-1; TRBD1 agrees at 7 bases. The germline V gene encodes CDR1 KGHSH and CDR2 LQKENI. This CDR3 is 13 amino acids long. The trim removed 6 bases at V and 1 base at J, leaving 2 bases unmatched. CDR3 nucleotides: TGTGCCAGCTCGGGACAGTCGAACACTGAAGCTTTCTTT. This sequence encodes CASSGQSNTEAFF.

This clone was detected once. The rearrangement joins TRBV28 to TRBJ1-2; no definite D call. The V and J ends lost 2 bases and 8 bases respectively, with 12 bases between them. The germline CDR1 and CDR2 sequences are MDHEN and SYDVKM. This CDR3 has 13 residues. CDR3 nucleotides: TGTGCCAGCAGTTTAGGGTGGGGTTTCGGCTACACCTTC. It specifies CASSLGWGFGYTF.